This TCR beta chain comes out of a study of T cell responses to AZD1222 COVID-19 vaccine listed by TCRdb under 2021. About the investigation overall: Because spike-specific TCR depth and breadth did not differ between the two schedules, AZD1222 recipients who got a second dose at roughly 4 weeks were pooled with those who got a second dose at roughly 12 weeks. TCR sequencing was performed for about 250 trial participants, of whom roughly 200 were given two doses of AZD1222 and some 26 were given two doses of MenACWY control vaccine. Trial participants were enrolled by age into 18-55, 56-69 and 70-plus year subgroups, with roughly 150, 30 and 60 TCR-sequenced participants respectively. Overall results and qualifications from the work: In the small 56-69-year group, the increase in depth fell short of significance, most likely because of low power. Participants were mostly white British and included more females than males, and it was suggested by the authors that clonal diversity may have been underestimated. After two AZD1222 doses, both the breadth and the depth of spike-specific TCRs were significantly higher than at day 0 and than in MenACWY recipients. CD4 TCRs associated with the vaccine covered the entire spike protein, and the dominant responses were in regions 160-218 and 743-854. Conclusions about previously exposed vaccinees are limited because only five to seven AZD1222 recipients were SARS-CoV-2 seropositive at baseline. Because no samples from the day 14 peak response were available, repertoires could be characterized only after the peak T cell response. Reportedly, almost half of the unique spike-specific TCRs recognized epitopes lying outside the regions that are mutated in the B.1.351 and B.1.1.7 variants.

With regard to this clone: The antigen this receptor binds is unknown. No much larger clonotype is one base removed from it; base qualities were not supplied.

The CDR3 regions of human TCRbeta chains were analyzed by immunosequencing. The published analysis was carried out like this. TCRs in the repertoires were compared against a reference library of SARS-CoV-2-specific TCRs that had been generated with the MIRA antigen-specificity platform. Breadth was defined as the fraction of unique TCRs that were SARS-CoV-2-associated. Depth was defined as the fraction of total T cells that were SARS-CoV-2-associated. Using the MIRA data, every spike-specific TCR was mapped to the spike region that the TCR reacted to and assigned to either a CD4 or a CD8 class. Log10-transformed breadth and depth values were compared by one-way ANOVA with Sidak's multiple comparisons tests. Drawn from immuneACCESS, this table holds only the in-frame rearrangements with V and J called that TCRdb kept. Clones are partly lost; checked studies trace under half to an unresolved V gene and leave the rest unexplained. The V and J calls and clone size were taken over from that table, and D and trimming were inferred from the DNA. For this sample the table gives about 130,000 clones, of which roughly 93% were detected only once. Of the sample, 6% to 7% falls within the top ten clones.

Explained via the paper, the time point label denotes: baseline before first vaccination. Samples from vaccinated people were obtained from the UK trials COV001 and COV002, which included a single-blind randomized controlled phase 2/3 trial of AZD1222 (ChAdOx1 nCoV-19) in healthy adults. For TCRbeta chain sequencing, PBMC samples were collected from trial participants at day 0 and at day 28 after the second dose. Including cysteine and phenylalanine, the CDR3 has 17 amino acids. Only the CDR3 DNA is retained, 51 bases long and in frame from the first base. The germline V gene provides CDR1 LGHNA and CDR2 YSLEER. Trimming removed 4 bases from V and 0 bases from J, leaving 18 bases between the germline ends.

This TCR was sampled from an adult in good health. The sequencing used peripheral blood, collected on day 0 of AZD1222 vaccination. Recombination joined TRBV4-3 with TRBJ1-1; TRBD1 might be the D gene, on 6 matching bases. The nucleotide sequence is given as TGCGCCAGCAGCCTCTCTCCCTCGGGACACCTGAACACTGAAGCTTTCTTT. This yields the protein CASSLSPSGHLNTEAFF.